This T cell receptor (beta chain) was found in a study of chemoradiotherapy in HPV16-positive cancers. Whole-study results and caveats: Non-HPV-specific T cells did not expand in tumors during treatment, whereas candidate HPV-specific clones and E7-related motifs did.

Produced via immunoSEQ multiplex PCR; TCRdb's table is partial and in-frame only. The data hold approximately 13,000 clones, with approximately 92% observed a single time. In regard to this clone: Its target is not known.

The source material was blood, sampled from a patient who underwent chemoradiotherapy. The receptor was derived from a human donor with HPV-associated anogenital cancer.

Here the CDR3 DNA reads TGTGCCAGCAGTTTCCGGACAGGGATCGGTGGCTACACCTTC. Translating gives CASSFRTGIGGYTF. The rearrangement links TRBV27 to TRBJ1-2; 8 nucleotides align to TRBD1. Trimming removed 3 bases from V and 7 bases from J; junction bases left unmatched: 7. Germline loops: CDR1 MNHEY, CDR2 SMNVEV (reference sequence). The CDR3 runs to 14 residues.